This section outlines one TCR beta chain sequence together with its context. The antigen is unknown. This sample stems from a study of neurological immune-mediated disorders. Germline lookup yields CDR1 DFQATT and CDR2 SNEGSKA (reference sequence). The CDR3 runs to 12 residues. V shed 3 bases and J shed 0 bases, with 6 bases lying between them. The team produced cDNA through 5'RACE using 10-nucleotide random UMIs. Whenever a sequencing run was performed, it yielded over 160 million TCR-beta sequences from 15-18 subjects. MiXCR was run by TCRdb on the 5' RACE reads, yielding one entry per CDR3 protein. Among fewer than 45,000 distinct CDR3 sequences, roughly 7.3% were seen once, and the ten largest hold roughly 4.4%. Study-wide results and caveats: HTLV-1-associated myelopathy led in TCR clonal expansion, while multiple sclerosis ranked lowest, below healthy controls.

This chain links TRBV20-1 with TRBJ2-7, with unresolved D. The sequencing sample was made of PBMCs. The source is a woman in her thirties or forties in good health. CDR3 DNA: TGCAGTGCTAGCCGGAGCTCCTACGAGCAGTACTTC. Protein sequence: CSASRSSYEQYF.